This entry is about one TCR beta chain. Its antigen is unknown. This entry belongs to a study of human T cells and chemical hapten exposure. The study's library attached unique molecular identifiers to single cDNA molecules. In the authors' workflow: Sample TCR totals centred on a median of around 96,000, ranging about 20,000 to 690,600. Each CDR3 protein gets one entry after TCRdb re-called the RACE reads with MiXCR. The authors' filters were not applied to this entry. Of about 76,000 distinct CDR3 sequences detected, 10% to 15% appear once; the ten largest clones hold approximately 5%. Points from the study as a whole: There were significantly more large CDR3 similarity clusters among expanded TCRs than among controls.

Time point: patch test 3, about 24 weeks after DPC sensitization. Treatment described: therapeutic diphenylcyclopropenone sensitization with weekly scalp DPC. Non-pregnant alopecia patients aged 18 to 70, suitable for DPC therapy. Specimen: whole blood, collected in connection with sensitization to the hapten diphenylcyclopropenone (DPC). This clonotype was sampled from a woman in her fifties or sixties with alopecia areata. Some clones in this sample may be carry-over from other donors' samples.

CDR3 in amino acids: CASSADPKTFAYQETQYF. The CDR3 DNA reads as TGTGCCAGCAGCGCCGACCCAAAGACATTCGCGTACCAAGAGACCCAGTACTTC. V usage is TRBV2 and J usage is TRBJ2-5, with D hard to call. CDR1 and CDR2 from the germline V gene are SNHLY and FYNNEI. This CDR3 comprises 18 residues. V shed 6 bases and J shed 0 bases, with 23 bases lying between them.